Shown below are 26 T cell receptor beta chains from a single sample sequenced in a study of shared clonotypes between healthy human individuals. Sequenced by immunoSEQ multiplex PCR; TCRdb stores in-frame clones only, minus some. The sample comprises around 690,000 clones, roughly 87% of which are singletons, and about 34% rests with the top ten. Sequencing was performed on memory CD8+ T cells from PBMCs. The subset is: CD45RO+ cells pooled with CCR7-negative TemRA cells. The receptors stem from a man aged 18 to 30 in good health. Some clones in this sample may be carry-over from other donors' samples.

The chain combines TRBV27 with TRBJ2-5; D gene unclear. Trimming took 2 bases from V and 5 from J, leaving 9 bases between them. The CDR3 runs 13 residues. Germline values: CDR1 MNHEY, CDR2 SMNVEV (reference sequence). CDR3: CASSLRIRETQYF. The CDR3 nucleotides read TGTGCCAGCAGTTTAAGGATAAGGGAGACCCAGTACTTC.

The chain uses TRBV15 and TRBJ2-7; 10 bases line up with TRBD2. Germline trimming cut 5 bases from V and 5 bases from J; bases unmatched to any gene: 9. The CDR3 totals 15 residues. Germline V gene sequence: CDR1 LNHNV, CDR2 YYDKDF (reference sequence). The chain's CDR3 is CATSGRTSGYNEQYF. The CDR3 nucleotides are TGTGCCACCAGCGGCCGGACTAGCGGATACAACGAGCAGTACTTC.

This chain links TRBV27 with TRBJ2-2; 10 bases are shared with TRBD2. Per the germline V gene, CDR1 is MNHEY and CDR2 is SMNVEV (reference sequence). The CDR3 contains 15 residues. V lost 7 bases to trimming and J lost 4 bases; unmatched junction nucleotides: 6. The CDR3 reads CASNPASGGTGELFF. DNA of the CDR3: TGTGCCAGCAATCCGGCTAGCGGGGGCACCGGGGAGCTGTTTTTT.

V and J are TRBV5-1 and TRBJ2-1; TRBD2 might be the D (6 bases). Germline lookup yields CDR1 SGHRS and CDR2 YFSETQ. The CDR3 consists of 13 residues. V was shortened by 3 bases and J by 7 bases, with 11 bases between the two germline ends. CDR3 protein: CASSWGLTNEQFF. CDR3 sequence (DNA): TGCGCCAGCAGCTGGGGACTGACGAATGAGCAGTTCTTC.

This clone was seen a few times. The J gene is TRBJ2-7, the V gene TRBV11-2, with 8 bases matching TRBD1. V lost 5 bases and J lost 5; bases outside the gene matches: 11. CDR3 length: 15 residues. Looked up from germline, CDR1 is SGHAT and CDR2 is FQNNGV. Here the CDR3 DNA reads TGTGCCAGCAGCCAGCGACAGGGGATTATCCACGAGCAGTACTTC. Amino acids: CASSQRQGIIHEQYF.

J is TRBJ1-5 and V is TRBV6-1; D is perhaps TRBD1 (6 bases). With 8 bases removed from V and 7 bases from J, the gap between germline ends came to 15 bases. CDR1 is MNHNS, CDR2 SASEGT, per germline. This CDR3 is built from 13 residues. The CDR3 loop is CASGQWNVQPQHF. The CDR3 region has the DNA TGTGCCAGCGGACAGTGGAACGTCCAGCCCCAGCATTTT.

The chain carries TRBV7-9 and TRBJ1-1; unclear D gene. Germline V CDR1 and CDR2: SEHNR, FQNEAQ (reference sequence). Trimming took off 2 bases at V and 4 bases at J, with 5 bases between the two ends. This CDR3 has 12 amino acids. DNA of the CDR3: TGTGCCAGCAGCTTATTGCGCACTGAAGCTTTCTTT. Its translation: CASSLLRTEAFF.

CDR3 bases: TGTGCCAGCAGTTGGGGACAGGGCCTGGGATACGAGCAGTACTTC. It specifies CASSWGQGLGYEQYF. The rearrangement uses TRBV28 and TRBJ2-7; the match to TRBD1 covers 9 bases. CDR3 length: 15 residues. The J segment lost 4 bases and the V segment lost 4 bases, leaving 8 bases of the junction unmatched. Germline V CDR1 and CDR2: MDHEN, SYDVKM.

The V gene is TRBV27, the J gene TRBJ1-1, with 9 positions matching TRBD1. The CDR3 spans 14 residues. V shed 8 bases and J 3 bases; nucleotides not matched to a gene: 7. The germline CDR1 and CDR2 sequences are MNHEY and SMNVEV (reference sequence). Written as DNA, the CDR3 is TGTGCCAGCGCTCCGGGACAGGGCTACACTGAAGCTTTCTTT. Its translation is CASAPGQGYTEAFF.

As to this clone: At one boundary the junction diverges from the germline segment, which might be a read error. This rearrangement joins TRBV27 to TRBJ2-7; TRBD1 agrees at 7 bases. CDR3 size: 15 residues. Germline loops: CDR1 MNHEY, CDR2 SMNVEV (reference sequence). The CDR3 DNA reads as TGTGCCAGCAGTGTCGACAGGGCTTCATCCTACGAGCAGTGCTTC. As protein: CASSVDRASSYEQCF.

The rearrangement links TRBV25-1 to TRBJ2-4, with D hard to call. The CDR3 extends over 14 amino acids. Per the germline V gene, CDR1 is MGHDK and CDR2 is SYGVNS. V was clipped by 5 bases and J by 1 base, with 9 bases between them. DNA for the CDR3: TGTGCCAGCAGTTCCCGGTGGGCCAAAAACATTCAGTACTTC. Its translation: CASSSRWAKNIQYF.

The chain is built from TRBV28 and TRBJ2-5, with D possibly being TRBD2 (5 bases). This CDR3 comprises 15 residues. The V end was cut by 7 bases, the J end by 3 bases, with 18 bases between. The germline V gene encodes CDR1 MDHEN and CDR2 SYDVKM. Here the CDR3 reads CASTLVEGIKETQYF. CDR3 nucleotide sequence: TGTGCCAGCACCCTAGTCGAGGGAATCAAAGAGACCCAGTACTTC.

The V gene is TRBV9, the J gene TRBJ2-1, with D possibly TRBD2 on 5 matching bases. Trimming pared 1 base from V and 9 bases from J, leaving 5 bases between. This CDR3 region has 11 residues. The germline V gene encodes CDR1 SGDLS and CDR2 YYNGEE. Written as DNA, the CDR3 is TGTGCCAGCAGCGTACGGGGTGAGCAGTTCTTC. This codes for CASSVRGEQFF. Looking up the rest from reference TRBV9 and TRBJ2-1 gives the full variable domain: DSGVTQTPKHLITATGQRVTLRCSPRSGDLSVYWYQQSLDQGLQFLIQYYNGEERAKGNILERFSAQQFPDLHSELNLSSLELGDSALYFCASSVRGEQFFGPGTRLTVL.

Many counts were recorded for this clone. This sequence joins TRBV7-8 and TRBJ2-1, with 8 bases identical to TRBD1. The CDR3 extends over 14 amino acids. J was trimmed by 5 bases and V by 4 bases; bases with no gene match: 4. The germline V gene encodes CDR1 SGHVS and CDR2 FQNEAQ. The CDR3 here is CASSSLTGDNEQFF. The CDR3 DNA follows: TGTGCCAGCAGCTCCCTGACAGGGGACAATGAGCAGTTCTTC.

This clone appeared many times. V gene TRBV27 combines with J gene TRBJ2-1, with 9 bases lining up with TRBD1. The CDR3 runs 17 residues. Germline loops: CDR1 MNHEY, CDR2 SMNVEV (reference sequence). J gave up 4 bases and V 3 bases, and 10 bases lay outside the gene matches. The CDR3 region has the DNA TGTGCCAGCAGTTTGGCCGGGACAGGGCAACGGTACAATGAGCAGTTCTTC. It translates to CASSLAGTGQRYNEQFF.

The chain recombines TRBV19 with TRBJ2-3; 8 bases are a match to TRBD2. Germline V CDR1 and CDR2: LNHDA, SQIVND (reference sequence). V trimming: 9 bases; J trimming: 2 bases; junction bases outside the gene matches: 7. There are 14 residues in the CDR3. In DNA form, the CDR3 reads TGTGCCAGCTCGACTAGCGCCTACACAGATACGCAGTATTTT. Amino acids: CASSTSAYTDTQYF.

The rearrangement links TRBV27 to TRBJ1-1; D remains unclear. The CDR3 loop spans 15 amino acids. The germline gives CDR1 MNHEY, CDR2 SMNVEV (reference sequence). V was clipped by 5 bases and J by 1 base, with 14 bases between them. The CDR3 bases are TGTGCCAGCAGTCCAAGCCTGGCCCAGAACACTGAAGCTTTCTTT. Amino acid sequence: CASSPSLAQNTEAFF.

The table lists this clone with a count of one. V is TRBV29-1 and J is TRBJ2-1, with no clear D. Germline V CDR1 and CDR2: SQVTM, ANQGSEA. This CDR3 comprises 11 residues. V was clipped by 7 bases and J by 4 bases, with 8 bases between them. The CDR3 spells CSAHGYNEQFF. CDR3 in DNA: TGCAGCGCTCATGGTTACAATGAGCAGTTCTTC.

V is TRBV13 and J is TRBJ2-7, with D possibly matching TRBD1 (6 bases). V lost 5 bases and J 5 bases, leaving 16 bases between the germline ends. The germline V gene encodes CDR1 PRHDT and CDR2 FYEKMQ (reference sequence). The CDR3 runs 14 residues. CDR3: CASSQTGNFHEQYF. In nucleotides, the CDR3 is TGTGCCAGCAGCCAAACAGGGAATTTCCACGAGCAGTACTTC.

V gene TRBV5-6 combines with J gene TRBJ2-7; 7 nucleotides match TRBD2. V lost 4 bases, J lost 6 bases, and 10 bases stayed unmatched. This CDR3 comprises 14 residues. Looked up from germline, CDR1 is SGHDT and CDR2 is YYEEEE. The CDR3 region is CASSPGGGATEQYF. As DNA, the CDR3 is TGTGCCAGCAGCCCGGGGGGAGGGGCGACCGAGCAGTACTTC. The variable domain in full, with the rest retrieved from reference TRBV5-6 and TRBJ2-7, is DAGVTQSPTHLIKTRGQQVTLRCSPKSGHDTVSWYQQALGQGPQFIFQYYEEEERQRGNFPDRFSGHQFPNYSSELNVNALLLGDSALYLCASSPGGGATEQYFGPGTRLTVT.

The chain is built from TRBV6-4 and TRBJ1-1; weak D call: TRBD1 (5 bases). This CDR3 has 14 residues. V was trimmed by 0 bases and J by 5 bases, leaving 10 bases between them. Per the germline V gene, CDR1 is MRHNA and CDR2 is SNTAGT. The CDR3 is CASSDSGGSTEAFF. The DNA for the CDR3 is TGTGCCAGCAGTGACTCGGGGGGTTCAACTGAAGCTTTCTTT.

The gene calls are TRBV7-2 and TRBJ2-5, with TRBD2 matching over 7 bases. V lost 3 bases to trimming and J lost 5 bases; unmatched junction nucleotides: 21. The CDR3 has 19 residues. Germline V gene lookup returns CDR1 SGHTA and CDR2 FQGNSA. CDR3 sequence (DNA): TGTGCCAGCAGCTTTACCCCGGGACTAACGCTTCTGATCCCCGAGACCCAGTACTTC. Translated, it gives CASSFTPGLTLLIPETQYF.

The chain uses TRBV12-5 and TRBJ2-3, with no clear D. Germline V lookup: CDR1 LGHNT, CDR2 FRNRAP. The CDR3 consists of 13 residues. Trimming took 7 bases from V and 3 from J, leaving 11 bases between them. CDR3 sequence (DNA): TGTGCTAGTGCGGCCGGGCGTACAGATACGCAGTATTTT. Protein: CASAAGRTDTQYF.

V and J are TRBV5-6 and TRBJ2-7, with D perhaps matching TRBD2 (6 bases). CDR3 length equals 16 residues. With 2 bases removed from V and 2 bases from J, the gap between germline ends came to 17 bases. In germline, CDR1 is SGHDT, CDR2 YYEEEE. In nucleotides, the CDR3 is TGTGCCAGCAGCTTATCAACCGGGACTCTCGCCTACGAGCAGTACTTC. As protein: CASSLSTGTLAYEQYF.

In DNA, the CDR3 is TGTGCCATCAGTGTTAGGCAAACCTACGAGCAGTACTTC. Protein product: CAISVRQTYEQYF. V is TRBV10-3 and J is TRBJ2-7, with no clear D. V lost 4 bases and J 2 bases, leaving 9 bases between the germline ends. The CDR3 consists of 13 residues. The germline V gene has CDR1 ENHRY and CDR2 SYGVKD.

The rearrangement links TRBV11-2 to TRBJ2-7; maybe TRBD1 (5 bases). In germline, CDR1 is SGHAT, CDR2 FQNNGV. The CDR3 covers 13 residues. Trimming pared 3 bases from V and 0 bases from J, leaving 6 bases between. The CDR3 here is CASSFGASYEQYF. The CDR3 DNA is TGTGCCAGCAGCTTTGGGGCCTCCTACGAGCAGTACTTC.